This T cell receptor beta chain derives from a study of T cell responses to AZD1222 COVID-19 vaccine. Findings and caveats of the study: Reportedly, nearly half the spike-specific TCRs target unmutated variant regions. Two doses of AZD1222 preceded a rise in Spike-specific TCR breadth and depth.

Sequenced by immunoSEQ multiplex PCR; TCRdb stores in-frame clones only, minus some. The data show approximately 150,000 clones, 90% seen once. Details on this clone: The target antigen is unknown.

This CDR3 has 14 amino acids. V was shortened by 3 bases and J by 1 base, with 9 bases between the two germline ends. Germline-derived CDR1 and CDR2 are MNHEY and SMNVEV (reference sequence). The clonotype originates from an adult who received the AZD1222 COVID-19 vaccine. The rearrangement links TRBV27 to TRBJ1-2; D remains unclear. The sample consisted of peripheral blood, taken 28 days after the second AZD1222 dose. The CDR3 DNA sequence: TGTGCCAGCAGTTTGGACGGGGTTAACTATGGCTACACCTTC. Translation gives CASSLDGVNYGYTF.